These 8 T cell receptor beta chains originate from one sample sequenced in a study of T-cell reconstitution after alpha-beta-depleted transplantation in children. A TCRbeta library incorporating unique molecular identifiers was prepared. Using its own MiXCR run on the PCR reads, TCRdb lists one record per CDR3 protein. There are about a million distinct CDR3 sequences in the sample; about 29% occur only once, and roughly 31% lies in the top ten. The sample consisted of PBMCs, mostly from graft donor cells, taken 360 days after TCRalphabeta/CD19-depleted stem cell transplant. The receptors here all came from a boy under three years old who had a stem cell transplant for SCID, so the T cells may come from the graft donor.

There are a few counts of this clonotype. The chain joins TRBV12-3 or TRBV12-4 to TRBJ2-1, with D tentatively TRBD1 (7 bases). The V end lost 5 bases, the J end lost 6 bases, and 23 bases lay between the germline ends. The CDR3 spans 17 residues. CDR3 loop: CASSPHPGTAGLNEQFF. The CDR3 DNA reads TGTGCCAGCAGTCCCCATCCCGGGACAGCGGGCCTCAATGAGCAGTTCTTC.

CDR3 bases: TGCGCCAGCAGCTTTACCGGGGACCCGTACTACGAGCAGTACTTC. Residues: CASSFTGDPYYEQYF. The chain couples TRBV5-1 to TRBJ2-7; D tentatively fits TRBD1 or TRBD2 (5 bases each). V shed 2 bases and J shed 3 bases, with 15 bases lying between them. Per germline, CDR1 SGHRS and CDR2 YFSETQ. The CDR3 runs to 15 residues.

This clonotype has just a few counts. The gene calls are TRBV12-3 or TRBV12-4 and TRBJ2-3, with a tentative D call TRBD2 (7 bases). Trimming took 6 bases from V and 7 from J, leaving 17 bases between them. This CDR3 contains 14 residues. Here the CDR3 reads CASRGPGGAHTQYF. DNA for the CDR3: TGTGCCAGCAGGGGGCCGGGGGGCGCGCATACGCAGTATTTT.

This sequence joins TRBV20-1 and TRBJ2-5; unclear D gene. V was trimmed by 0 bases and J by 1 base, leaving 12 bases between them. This CDR3 spans 15 amino acids. CDR1 is DFQATT, CDR2 SNEGSKA, per germline (reference sequence). In DNA form, the CDR3 reads TGCAGTGCTAGAGATAGTGCGACCCCCCAAGAGACCCAGTACTTC. It translates to CSARDSATPQETQYF.

The chain combines TRBV2 with TRBJ1-4; D remains ambiguous. V shed 7 bases and J shed 8 bases, with 20 bases lying between them. CDR3 length: 15 residues. Germline lookup yields CDR1 SNHLY and CDR2 FYNNEI. The CDR3 protein is CASNGIGSGREKLFF. Written as DNA, the CDR3 is TGTGCCAGCAACGGGATAGGGTCCGGAAGGGAAAAACTGTTTTTT.

The chain joins TRBV3-1 to TRBJ2-5; D uncertain. This CDR3 is built from 14 residues. The V gene's germline CDR1 is LGHDT and CDR2 YNNKEL (reference sequence). V lost 1 base and J 4 bases, leaving 10 bases between the germline ends. The CDR3 region has the DNA TGTGCCAGCAGCCAAGTGACCCCTGGAGAGACCCAGTACTTC. Protein product: CASSQVTPGETQYF.

In its sample, this clonotype was seen many times. The genes are TRBV5-5 and TRBJ1-1; D call uncertain. This CDR3 comprises 17 residues. Germline V CDR1 and CDR2: SGHKS, YYEKEE (reference sequence). The V end was cut by 4 bases, the J end by 9 bases, with 28 bases between. The CDR3 reads CASSLAGSPYSSEKAFF. The CDR3 bases are TGTGCCAGCAGCCTGGCGGGATCCCCCTACTCCAGTGAGAAAGCTTTCTTT.

This clonotype turned up a few times. The chain carries TRBV12-3 or TRBV12-4 and TRBJ2-2; D is ambiguous. The CDR3 is 15 amino acids. The germline V and J ends were trimmed by 3 bases and 1 base, with 9 bases remaining between them. DNA for the CDR3: TGTGCCAGCAGTTTTGGGCAGATGAACACCGGGGAGCTGTTTTTT. It specifies CASSFGQMNTGELFF.